The 32 T cell receptor beta chains reported below all come from one sample, sequenced in a study of T cell repertoires in cytomegalovirus infection. MiXCR was run by TCRdb on the reads, yielding one entry per CDR3 protein. The table has some 440,000 distinct CDR3 sequences, approximately 30% seen once. The specimen sequenced was PBMCs. These receptor sequences come from a human donor in good health (CMV status not recorded). Some clones in this sample may be carry-over from other donors' samples.

In this sample, this clonotype turned up a few times. The chain recombines TRBV6-2 or TRBV6-3 with TRBJ1-5, with 7 bases lining up with TRBD1. The CDR3 sequence is 14 residues long. Per the germline V gene, CDR1 is MNHEY and CDR2 is SVGEGT. V shed 4 bases and J 2 bases; nucleotides not matched to a gene: 2. Written as DNA, the CDR3 is TGTGCCAGCAGTTGGGACAGACGCAATCAGCCCCAGCATTTT. Residues: CASSWDRRNQPQHF.

The V and J genes are TRBV9 and TRBJ2-1; D gene unclear. The germline V gene has CDR1 SGDLS and CDR2 YYNGEE. V shed 0 bases and J shed 0 bases, with 7 bases lying between them. The CDR3 consists of 15 residues. The CDR3 DNA reads TGTGCCAGCAGCGTAGAGCTCCGCTCCTACAATGAGCAGTTCTTC. Translating gives CASSVELRSYNEQFF.

This clonotype was counted ten times or more. The chain joins TRBV7-2 to TRBJ1-2; D is ambiguous. The CDR3 is 15 amino acids. Trimming removed 5 bases from V and 1 base from J, with 14 bases in between. Germline lookup yields CDR1 SGHTA and CDR2 FQGNSA. CDR3 nucleotides: TGTGCCAGCAGCACCGGACGGGCAAGTAACTATGGCTACACCTTC. This translates into CASSTGRASNYGYTF.

This clonotype has a count of ten or more. The rearrangement uses TRBV7-3 and TRBJ2-1, with a possible D match to TRBD1 (5 bases). Germline CDR1 reads SGHTA; CDR2 reads FQGTGA. CDR3 length: 14 amino acids. With 2 bases removed from V and 7 bases from J, the gap between germline ends came to 12 bases. This CDR3 is CASSLVAGPNEQFF. CDR3 DNA sequence: TGTGCCAGCAGCTTAGTTGCAGGGCCGAATGAGCAGTTCTTC.

The rearrangement uses TRBV2 and TRBJ1-4; D ambiguous. Trimming took 5 bases from V and 9 from J, leaving 19 bases between them. The CDR3 has 15 residues. Germline V gene data show CDR1 as SNHLY and CDR2 as FYNNEI. Written as DNA, the CDR3 is TGTGCCAGCAGTAGGCGGCCCGAGGGATGGAAAAAACTGTTTTTT. Its protein is CASSRRPEGWKKLFF.

This clonotype showed up many times. The chain uses TRBV7-8 and TRBJ1-3, with D unclear. The CDR3 totals 14 residues. Germline lookup yields CDR1 SGHVS and CDR2 FQNEAQ. Trimming took off 5 bases at V and 2 bases at J, with 10 bases between the two ends. The CDR3 coding sequence is TGTGCCAGCAGCAAAACAGTAACTGGAAACACCATATATTTT. Translating gives CASSKTVTGNTIYF. The whole variable domain, filled in from reference TRBV7-8 and TRBJ1-3, reads GAGVSQSPRYKVAKRGQDVALRCDPISGHVSLFWYQQALGQGPEFLTYFQNEAQLDKSGLPSDRFFAERPEGSVSTLKIQRTQQEDSAVYLCASSKTVTGNTIYFGEGSWLTVV.

This clonotype was seen repeatedly, ten times or more. V gene TRBV7-2 combines with J gene TRBJ1-1; a possible D gene is TRBD1 (6 bases). This CDR3 has 15 residues. The germline CDR1 and CDR2 sequences are SGHTA and FQGNSA. V was shortened by 5 bases and J by 11 bases, with 24 bases between the two germline ends. CDR3 amino acids: CASSLFGGTTSPAFF. As DNA, the CDR3 is TGTGCCAGCAGCCTATTTGGAGGGACAACGAGTCCGGCTTTCTTT. Together with reference TRBV7-2 and TRBJ1-1, the CDR3 gives the full variable domain: GAGVSQSPSNKVTEKGKDVELRCDPISGHTALYWYRQSLGQGLEFLIYFQGNSAPDKSGLPSDRFSAERTGGSVSTLTIQRTQQEDSAVYLCASSLFGGTTSPAFFGQGTRLTVV.

There are a few counts of this clonotype. V gene TRBV6-1 combines with J gene TRBJ1-1, with D possibly matching TRBD1 (6 bases). CDR1 is MNHNS and CDR2 is SASEGT in the germline V gene. There are 14 residues in the CDR3. Trimming cost V 6 bases and J 11 bases, with 22 bases left between them. In DNA form, the CDR3 reads TGTGCCAGCAGCACCGGGGACACGAGGCTTGGGGCTTTCTTT. Translated, it gives CASSTGDTRLGAFF.

The gene calls are TRBV18 and TRBJ2-4; 8 bases align to TRBD1. Per the germline V gene, CDR1 is KGHSH and CDR2 is LQKENI. This CDR3 has 16 residues. J was trimmed by 0 bases and V by 3 bases; bases with no gene match: 4. The CDR3 here is CASSPGDRQAKNIQYF. DNA for the CDR3: TGTGCCAGCTCACCCGGGGACAGGCAAGCCAAAAACATTCAGTACTTC.

This chain connects TRBV11-2 to TRBJ2-3; weak D call: TRBD2 (6 bases). Trimming pared 5 bases from V and 4 bases from J, leaving 22 bases between. The germline V gene has CDR1 SGHAT and CDR2 FQNNGV. There are 17 residues in the CDR3. DNA of the CDR3: TGTGCCAGCAGCATCCTCGGCCGCGGGCGGGGCCCAGATACGCAGTATTTT. Translation: CASSILGRGRGPDTQYF.

This clonotype was counted ten times or more. CDR3 coding DNA: TGTGCCAGCAGCACTATTCGGACCGTCTATAACTATGGCTACACCTTC. Its translation: CASSTIRTVYNYGYTF. The gene calls are TRBV7-2 and TRBJ1-2; no clear D gene. CDR3 length equals 16 residues. From germline, CDR1 is SGHTA and CDR2 FQGNSA. Trimming removed 5 bases at V and 1 base at J, with 17 bases between.

This clonotype was counted only a few times. CDR3 nucleotide sequence: TGTGCCAGCAGGATGACAGGGAGCTCGGGCAATGAGCAGTTCTTC. Translating gives CASRMTGSSGNEQFF. The gene calls are TRBV6-5 and TRBJ2-1; 7 nucleotides agree with TRBD1. V was pared by 6 bases and J by 6 bases, with 11 bases of the junction left unmatched. Germline V gene sequence: CDR1 MNHEY, CDR2 SVGAGI. The CDR3 has 15 residues.

A word on this clonotype: A read error may explain this, as a much larger clone is one base away. The chain has TRBV6-2 or TRBV6-3 and TRBJ1-1, with 7 nucleotides matching TRBD1. Germline assignment: CDR1 MNHEY and CDR2 SVGEGT. This CDR3 contains 14 residues. After removal of 5 bases from V and 9 bases from J, the junction contained 12 bases not matched to a gene. DNA of the CDR3: TGTGCCAGCAGTACCGGACAGGTGGGGAACAAAGCTTTCTTT. Translated, it gives CASSTGQVGNKAFF.

The chain joins TRBV4-1 to TRBJ1-1; D is undetermined. Trimming took off 1 base at V and 1 base at J, with 13 bases between the two ends. The CDR3 totals 16 residues. The V gene's germline CDR1 is MGHRA and CDR2 YSYEKL. In nucleotides, the CDR3 is TGCGCCAGCAGCCAAGGTCCGAGACCAACGAACACTGAAGCTTTCTTT. Translating gives CASSQGPRPTNTEAFF.

The chain combines TRBV20-1 with TRBJ1-6, with D perhaps matching TRBD1 (5 bases). V lost 3 bases and J lost 5, with 11 bases in between. This CDR3 is built from 14 residues. Germline values: CDR1 DFQATT, CDR2 SNEGSKA (reference sequence). The CDR3 spells CSASGRVNNSPLHF. The CDR3 DNA is TGCAGTGCTAGTGGCAGGGTTAATAATTCACCCCTCCACTTT.

This clonotype was observed many times. The CDR3 DNA is TGTGCCAGCAGCCAAGAGGGGGCCAACACTGAAGCTTTCTTT. Residues: CASSQEGANTEAFF. V gene TRBV4-2 combines with J gene TRBJ1-1; maybe TRBD1 (6 bases). The V end lost 0 bases, the J end lost 2 bases, and 7 bases lay between the germline ends. CDR3 size: 14 residues. Germline CDR1 LGHNA, CDR2 YNFKEQ.

This clonotype was seen a handful of times. This chain uses TRBV7-3 with TRBJ2-6, with D hard to call. In germline, CDR1 is SGHTA, CDR2 FQGTGA. CDR3 size: 16 residues. Trimming shortened V by 2 bases and J by 6 bases, and 14 bases separated the two germline ends. CDR3 DNA: TGTGCCAGCAGCTTACAGTCCGTGGGTGCGGCCAACGTCCTGACTTTC. Translation: CASSLQSVGAANVLTF. The full variable domain, in which reference TRBV7-3 and TRBJ2-6 provide the parts outside the CDR3, is GAGVSQTPSNKVTEKGKYVELRCDPISGHTALYWYRQSLGQGPEFLIYFQGTGAADDSGLPNDRFFAVRPEGSVSTLKIQRTERGDSAVYLCASSLQSVGAANVLTFGAGSRLTVL.

This clonotype was detected only a few times. The V and J genes are TRBV11-2 and TRBJ2-7, with D perhaps matching TRBD1 (6 bases). Germline assignment: CDR1 SGHAT and CDR2 FQNNGV. This CDR3 region has 13 residues. Trimming took off 2 bases at V and 3 bases at J, with 8 bases between the two ends. The CDR3 sequence is CASSLSGDYEQYF. As DNA, the CDR3 is TGTGCCAGCAGCTTATCAGGGGACTACGAGCAGTACTTC.

At least ten counts were recorded for this clonotype. The CDR3 DNA is TGTGCCAGCAGCTTAGATCTAGTCGACCCCTACAATGAGCAGTTCTTC. It specifies CASSLDLVDPYNEQFF. This chain links TRBV11-2 with TRBJ2-1; no firm D call. Germline V gene lookup returns CDR1 SGHAT and CDR2 FQNNGV. This CDR3 has 16 amino acids. The V end was cut by 0 bases, the J end by 2 bases, with 11 bases between.

With respect to this clonotype: The CDR3 end shows no conserved phenylalanine or tryptophan, and so a read error is likely. This chain joins TRBV5-4 and TRBJ2-7; D gene unclear. Trimming took off 0 bases at V and 2 bases at J, with 9 bases between the two ends. The CDR3 covers 14 residues. In germline, CDR1 is SGHNT, CDR2 YYREEE (reference sequence). The CDR3 is CASSLVPGAYEQYL. CDR3 in DNA: TGTGCCAGCAGCTTGGTCCCAGGCGCCTACGAGCAGTACTTA.

This rearrangement joins TRBV20-1 to TRBJ1-2, with TRBD1 matching over 7 bases. V shed 6 bases, J shed 3 bases, and the junction held 19 bases outside the gene matches. The CDR3 extends over 17 amino acids. The germline CDR1 and CDR2 sequences are DFQATT and SNEGSKA (reference sequence). CDR3 DNA sequence: TGCAGTGCCAGCCGACAGATCATTCGCAGGGGGGACTATGGCTACACCTTC. It is translated as CSASRQIIRRGDYGYTF.

The rearrangement joins TRBV10-2 to TRBJ1-4; TRBD1 agrees at 7 bases. The CDR3 totals 15 residues. Looked up from germline, CDR1 is WSHSY and CDR2 is SAAADI. V lost 0 bases and J lost 2; bases outside the gene matches: 0. CDR3: CASSESGGTNEKLFF. In DNA, the CDR3 is TGCGCCAGCAGTGAGTCAGGGGGCACTAATGAAAAACTGTTTTTT.

This clonotype was seen a handful of times. V usage is TRBV19 and J usage is TRBJ2-7; 9 bases are shared with TRBD1. The CDR3 is 14 amino acids. Trimming removed 5 bases from V and 2 bases from J; junction bases left unmatched: 4. CDR1 is LNHDA, CDR2 SQIVND, per germline (reference sequence). The CDR3 sequence: CASSAGTGPYEQYF. The CDR3 nucleotides read TGTGCCAGTAGTGCCGGGACAGGGCCCTACGAGCAGTACTTC.

At least ten counts were recorded for this clonotype. The V call is TRBV7-8, the J call TRBJ1-5; D uncertain. Deletions cut 5 bases from V and 0 bases from J, with 8 bases between. The CDR3 is 14 amino acids. Germline CDR1 SGHVS, CDR2 FQNEAQ. CDR3 DNA: TGTGCCAGCAGCCTACAGACTAGCAATCAGCCCCAGCATTTT. Translated: CASSLQTSNQPQHF.

V usage is TRBV6-1 and J usage is TRBJ1-4; D gene uncertain. V gave up 5 bases and J gave up 0 bases, with 13 bases separating them. Germline assignment: CDR1 MNHNS and CDR2 SASEGT. The CDR3 is made up of 16 amino acids. CDR3 sequence: CASSTRTGATNEKLFF. Written as DNA, the CDR3 is TGTGCCAGCAGTACACGGACGGGTGCAACTAATGAAAAACTGTTTTTT.

The CDR3 DNA follows: TGTGCCAGCAGTGAACGGGCGGGCTACGAGCAGTACTTC. It translates to CASSERAGYEQYF. This chain uses TRBV2 with TRBJ2-7, with a weak D call TRBD2 (5 bases). The V gene's germline CDR1 is SNHLY and CDR2 FYNNEI. This CDR3 contains 13 residues. V was pared by 2 bases and J by 3 bases, with 8 bases between.

The table lists this clonotype with a few counts. The gene calls are TRBV9 and TRBJ1-2; D call uncertain. There are 11 residues in the CDR3. Trimming cost V 0 bases and J 10 bases, with 7 bases left between them. CDR1 is SGDLS and CDR2 is YYNGEE in the germline V gene. The CDR3 DNA sequence: TGTGCCAGCAGCGTAGCCCAATCCTACACCTTC. This codes for CASSVAQSYTF.

Ten or more counts support this clonotype. V usage is TRBV5-4 and J usage is TRBJ2-1, with 12 bases aligning to TRBD2. Germline V CDR1 and CDR2: SGHNT, YYREEE (reference sequence). There are 16 residues in the CDR3. J gave up 4 bases and V 3 bases, and 5 bases lay outside the gene matches. This CDR3 reads CASSSPGLAGYNEQFF. The CDR3 coding sequence is TGTGCCAGCAGCTCGCCGGGACTAGCGGGTTACAATGAGCAGTTCTTC. Using reference TRBV5-4 and TRBJ2-1 for the parts outside the CDR3, the full variable domain is ETGVTQSPTHLIKTRGQQVTLRCSSQSGHNTVSWYQQALGQGPQFIFQYYREEENGRGNFPPRFSGLQFPNYSSELNVNALELDDSALYLCASSSPGLAGYNEQFFGPGTRLTVL.

V usage is TRBV6-6 and J usage is TRBJ2-2; TRBD1 matches 12 bases. Germline lookup yields CDR1 MNHNY and CDR2 SVGAGI (reference sequence). The CDR3 consists of 16 residues. Unmatched junction bases numbered 5, after V lost 5 bases and J lost 4 bases. CDR3 sequence reads: CASSPGTGGSTGELFF. CDR3 DNA sequence: TGTGCCAGCAGTCCCGGGACAGGGGGCAGCACCGGGGAGCTGTTTTTT.

CDR3 amino acids: CASSPSSMGYGYTF. In nucleotides, the CDR3 is TGTGCCAGCAGCCCCTCCTCTATGGGCTATGGCTACACCTTC. The chain links TRBV7-9 to TRBJ1-2; D remains unclear. CDR3 length: 14 residues. Per germline, CDR1 SEHNR and CDR2 FQNEAQ (reference sequence). V lost 5 bases, J lost 4 bases, and 14 bases lay in between.

V gene TRBV6-1 combines with J gene TRBJ2-7; D remains ambiguous. The CDR3 covers 16 residues. Looked up from germline, CDR1 is MNHNS and CDR2 is SASEGT. V was pared by 6 bases and J by 0 bases, with 18 bases between. CDR3 protein: CASRTQPVTSSYEQYF. CDR3 nucleotide sequence: TGTGCCAGCAGGACACAGCCGGTGACGAGCTCCTACGAGCAGTACTTC.

This clonotype was counted a few times. The chain uses TRBV11-3 and TRBJ2-2; D might be TRBD1 (6 bases). Per the germline V gene, CDR1 is SGHNT and CDR2 is YENEEA. Trimming stripped 2 bases from V and 5 bases from J, with 18 bases between. The CDR3 covers 17 residues. The CDR3 protein is CASSLRQGKSTTGELFF. The DNA of the CDR3 is TGTGCCAGCAGCTTAAGGCAGGGGAAGAGTACGACCGGGGAGCTGTTTTTT.